These 13 T cell receptor beta chains were sequenced from one sample in a study of control samples from healthy donors and cancer patients. Only in-frame clones appear in the TCRdb table, and some are missing; sequencing was by immunoSEQ multiplex PCR. The data show tens of thousands of clones, approximately 89% seen once. Specimen: PBMCs. The receptor source for this set is a woman in her forties with head and neck cancer.

This clone came up once. The V call is TRBV5-1, the J call TRBJ2-4; possible D gene TRBD2, 5 bases. Trimming cost V 0 bases and J 8 bases, with 9 bases left between them. The CDR3 extends over 13 amino acids. Germline V lookup: CDR1 SGHRS, CDR2 YFSETQ. The CDR3 is CASSLELEDIQYF. CDR3 in DNA: TGCGCCAGCAGCTTGGAACTGGAGGACATTCAGTACTTC.

The chain carries TRBV6-5 and TRBJ2-6, with D perhaps being TRBD1 or TRBD2 (6 bases each). The CDR3 is 16 amino acids. Deletions cut 1 base from V and 4 bases from J, with 11 bases between. CDR1 is MNHEY and CDR2 is SVGAGI in the germline V gene. The DNA of the CDR3 is TGTGCCAGCAGTTACTGGGGGGCGCAAGGGGCCAACGTCCTGACTTTC. Translating it yields CASSYWGAQGANVLTF.

The gene calls are TRBV6-1 and TRBJ1-2, with D tentatively TRBD1 (5 bases). The CDR3 is 15 amino acids. V was cut by 2 bases and J by 7 bases, with 17 bases left in between. Looked up from germline, CDR1 is MNHNS and CDR2 is SASEGT. The CDR3 DNA is TGTGCCAGCAGTGAAAGGCGGGGCGAAGGGTTTGGCTACACCTTC. Protein sequence: CASSERRGEGFGYTF.

The chain couples TRBV18 to TRBJ1-2; 7 bases are shared with TRBD1. CDR1 and CDR2 from the germline V gene are KGHSH and LQKENI. The CDR3 runs 15 residues. J gave up 7 bases and V 3 bases, and 11 bases lay outside the gene matches. The CDR3 region has the DNA TGTGCCAGCTCACCCTCTTCGCAGGGGGAAGGTGGCTACACCTTC. Protein: CASSPSSQGEGGYTF.

V is TRBV5-1 and J is TRBJ2-1, with TRBD1 as a possible D gene (6 bases). This CDR3 has 15 residues. V lost 3 bases and J 4 bases, leaving 14 bases between the germline ends. Germline V gives CDR1 SGHRS, CDR2 YFSETQ. The CDR3 loop is CASSSTGSWYNEQFF. For the CDR3, the DNA is TGCGCCAGCAGCTCCACAGGGTCTTGGTACAATGAGCAGTTCTTC.

The genes are TRBV2 and TRBJ2-1; TRBD1 is a possible D gene (6 bases). Trimming pared 4 bases from V and 7 bases from J, leaving 14 bases between. This CDR3 region has 14 residues. Germline lookup yields CDR1 SNHLY and CDR2 FYNNEI. CDR3 sequence: CASSVDRDLNEQFF. CDR3 sequence (DNA): TGTGCCAGCAGTGTGGACAGAGACTTGAATGAGCAGTTCTTC.

V gene TRBV7-2 combines with J gene TRBJ1-6, with a possible D match to TRBD1 (5 bases). The CDR3 totals 17 residues. V lost 1 base to trimming and J lost 3 bases, with 13 bases between them. The germline gives CDR1 SGHTA, CDR2 FQGNSA. The CDR3 spells CASSLGGSRFYNSPLHF. CDR3 sequence (DNA): TGTGCCAGCAGCTTAGGGGGGTCCAGGTTCTATAATTCACCCCTCCACTTT.

This sequence joins TRBV5-4 and TRBJ2-2, with 9 bases lining up with TRBD2. This CDR3 is 16 amino acids long. The V and J ends lost 1 base and 0 bases, in that order; junction bases with no gene match: 1. The germline CDR1 and CDR2 sequences are SGHNT and YYREEE (reference sequence). The CDR3 DNA follows: TGTGCCAGCAGCTTGCGCGGGGGGGCGAACACCGGGGAGCTGTTTTTT. Its translation is CASSLRGGANTGELFF.

The chain couples TRBV5-3 to TRBJ1-1, with D unclear. TRBV5-3 carries the ORF label, with uncertain function. Trimming removed 0 bases from V and 4 bases from J, with 4 bases in between. This CDR3 spans 12 amino acids. The CDR3 nucleotides read TGTGCCAGAAGCTTGGGGAGCACTGAAGCTTTCTTT. Residues: CARSLGSTEAFF.

This chain links TRBV24-1 with TRBJ2-5, with TRBD1 matching 7 bases. The J segment lost 4 bases and the V segment lost 4 bases, leaving 11 bases of the junction unmatched. Germline V gene sequence: CDR1 KGHDR, CDR2 SFDVKD. The CDR3 covers 16 residues. The CDR3 nucleotides read TGTGCCACCAGTGACCCTGCGAGGGGGCTAGGAGAGACCCAGTACTTC. It encodes CATSDPARGLGETQYF.

This chain uses TRBV5-1 with TRBJ2-7, with a tentative D call TRBD1 (6 bases). V was trimmed by 4 bases and J by 0 bases, leaving 14 bases between them. The germline CDR1 and CDR2 sequences are SGHRS and YFSETQ. The CDR3 loop spans 15 amino acids. CDR3 residues: CASSQGQLASYEQYF. Written as DNA, the CDR3 is TGCGCCAGCAGCCAGGGGCAGCTAGCCTCCTACGAGCAGTACTTC.

This clone was counted a single time. CDR3 loop: CASSLVGTGGYQPQHF. The CDR3 DNA sequence: TGTGCCAGCAGCTTAGTGGGGACAGGGGGTTATCAGCCCCAGCATTTT. The chain uses TRBV7-2 and TRBJ1-5; 11 nucleotides align to TRBD1. The CDR3 covers 16 residues. CDR1 and CDR2 (germline): SGHTA, FQGNSA. Trimming took 1 base from V and 5 from J; bases not matched to a gene: 4.

The V call is TRBV10-1, the J call TRBJ1-5; D may be TRBD1 (5 bases). CDR1 WNHNN and CDR2 SYGVQD come from the germline V gene (reference sequence). V lost 2 bases and J lost 7, with 9 bases in between. The CDR3 has 13 amino acids. The CDR3 loop is CASSEGGVQPQHF. The CDR3 DNA reads as TGCGCCAGCAGTGAGGGAGGGGTGCAGCCCCAGCATTTT.